These 30 T cell receptor beta chains share one sample of origin, sequenced in a study of T cells in Graves' hyperthyroidism and ophthalmopathy. Regions amplified from RNA transcripts were the TCR beta CDR3 regions. The study used the HTBI primer set for a first-round RT-PCR of the TCR CDR3. Each CDR3 protein gets one entry after TCRdb re-called the multiplex PCR reads with MiXCR. The data show hundreds of thousands of distinct CDR3 sequences, with approximately 40% seen just once and about 9% held by the top ten. Sequencing was done on a sample of blood. The origin of the receptors is a man younger than 35 with Graves' hyperthyroidism.

This clonotype has a handful of counts. V and J are TRBV7-9 and TRBJ2-7; 10 bases are a match to TRBD1. The CDR3 sequence is 15 residues long. CDR1 and CDR2 (germline): SEHNR, FQNEAQ (reference sequence). The V gene end was trimmed by 5 bases and the J gene end by 4 bases; junction bases not matched to a gene: 8. Here the CDR3 reads CASSPDRGHGYEQYF. CDR3 bases: TGTGCCAGCAGCCCCGACAGGGGGCACGGGTACGAGCAGTACTTC.

This clonotype was seen at least ten times. This rearrangement joins TRBV24-1 to TRBJ1-5; D not certain. In germline, CDR1 is KGHDR, CDR2 SFDVKD. Trimming took 3 bases from V and 0 from J, leaving 2 bases between them. The CDR3 covers 13 residues. The CDR3 nucleotides read TGTGCCACCAGTGATAGTAGCAATCAGCCCCAGCATTTT. Encoded protein: CATSDSSNQPQHF.

The V call is TRBV7-8, the J call TRBJ1-3; unclear D gene. Germline CDR1 and CDR2: SGHVS and FQNEAQ. This CDR3 is built from 16 residues. The V end lost 5 bases, the J end lost 8 bases, and 22 bases lay between the germline ends. CDR3 in amino acids: CASSRRTPRGSYTIYF. The CDR3 nucleotides read TGTGCCAGCAGCCGGAGGACGCCGAGAGGGAGCTACACCATATATTTT. Variable domain in full (rest from reference TRBV7-8 and TRBJ1-3): GAGVSQSPRYKVAKRGQDVALRCDPISGHVSLFWYQQALGQGPEFLTYFQNEAQLDKSGLPSDRFFAERPEGSVSTLKIQRTQQEDSAVYLCASSRRTPRGSYTIYFGEGSWLTVV.

V is TRBV20-1 and J is TRBJ2-5; possibly TRBD2 for D (6 bases). Germline CDR1 is DFQATT and CDR2 is SNEGSKA (reference sequence). V lost 0 bases and J 5 bases, leaving 10 bases between the germline ends. CDR3 length equals 13 residues. The CDR3 region has the DNA TGCAGTGCTAGAGATTGGAGCGGGGAGACCCAGTACTTC. It is translated as CSARDWSGETQYF.

This rearrangement joins TRBV12-3 or TRBV12-4 to TRBJ1-2; D ambiguous. The CDR3 runs to 16 residues. Between the trimmed V and J ends, which lost 7 bases and 2 bases, there was a span of 20 bases. This CDR3 is CASTVRWDPRNYGYTF. CDR3 sequence (DNA): TGTGCCAGCACCGTCAGGTGGGATCCCCGGAACTATGGCTACACCTTC.

This clonotype appeared many times. The chain employs TRBV15 and TRBJ1-2; TRBD1 is a possible D gene (6 bases). CDR1 is LNHNV, CDR2 YYDKDF, per germline (reference sequence). Trimming took off 5 bases at V and 8 bases at J, with 15 bases between the two ends. There are 13 residues in the CDR3. The CDR3 coding sequence is TGTGCCACCAGCGCCGTGGGGGCGCGGGGCTACACCTTC. Amino acids: CATSAVGARGYTF.

This chain connects TRBV20-1 to TRBJ1-4, with 7 bases aligning to TRBD1. The germline gives CDR1 DFQATT, CDR2 SNEGSKA (reference sequence). J lost 10 bases, V lost 6 bases, and 14 bases had no gene match. The CDR3 extends over 14 amino acids. The CDR3, as DNA: TGCAGTGCCCGAAGCGGGACAGCTAAGGGAAAACTGTTTTTT. Translating gives CSARSGTAKGKLFF.

The chain combines TRBV7-2 with TRBJ2-7; the D gene is possibly TRBD1 (5 bases). The ends were cut back, 2 bases at V and 5 bases at J, with 13 bases in the middle. There are 14 residues in the CDR3. Looked up from germline, CDR1 is SGHTA and CDR2 is FQGNSA. The CDR3 here is CASSLQGSRHEQYF. CDR3 bases: TGTGCCAGCAGCTTACAGGGTAGTCGCCACGAGCAGTACTTC.

This clonotype was seen a single time. A read error may be the cause here, since a much bigger clone is one base away. The rearrangement uses TRBV7-3 and TRBJ2-7; 14 nucleotides line up with TRBD2. The V and J ends lost 5 bases and 5 bases, in that order; junction bases with no gene match: 2. Germline values: CDR1 SGHTA, CDR2 FQGTGA. The CDR3 is 14 amino acids. CDR3 protein: CASSAGLAGDEQYF. The CDR3 region has the DNA TGTGCCAGCAGCGCGGGACTAGCGGGGGACGAGCAGTACTTC.

V is TRBV29-1 and J is TRBJ1-1; a weak D match, TRBD1 (5 bases). The V and J ends lost 4 bases and 7 bases respectively, with 25 bases between them. In germline, CDR1 is SQVTM, CDR2 ANQGSEA. CDR3 length equals 16 residues. The CDR3 reads CSVAGTRDDIRVEAFF. The CDR3 region has the DNA TGCAGCGTTGCAGGAACCCGGGACGATATAAGGGTTGAAGCTTTCTTT.

In regard to this clonotype: Being one base from a much bigger clone, this may be a read error. This chain connects TRBV2 to TRBJ2-7; no clear D. This CDR3 spans 12 amino acids. V lost 3 bases and J lost 3, with 6 bases in between. Germline values: CDR1 SNHLY, CDR2 FYNNEI. The CDR3 bases are TGTGCCAGCAGTGATGCGGACTACGAGCAGTACTTC. Translated, it gives CASSDADYEQYF. The variable domain in full, with the rest retrieved from reference TRBV2 and TRBJ2-7, is EPEVTQTPSHQVTQMGQEVILRCVPISNHLYFYWYRQILGQKVEFLVSFYNNEISEKSEIFDDQFSVERPDGSNFTLKIRSTKLEDSAMYFCASSDADYEQYFGPGTRLTVT.

Comment on this clonotype: Given a much more abundant clone one base away, this may be a read error. The missing conserved phenylalanine or tryptophan at the end of this CDR3 makes a read error likely. The chain couples TRBV2 to TRBJ1-1; no definite D call. Germline loops: CDR1 SNHLY, CDR2 FYNNEI. This CDR3 is built from 14 residues. V was trimmed by 7 bases and J by 1 base, leaving 13 bases between them. The chain's CDR3 is CASTLDFSNTEAFS. DNA for the CDR3: TGTGCCAGCACCTTGGACTTCTCGAACACTGAAGCTTTCTCT.

A few counts support this clonotype. This chain links TRBV7-9 with TRBJ2-7; 9 bases line up with TRBD1. This CDR3 spans 13 amino acids. Germline V gene data show CDR1 as SEHNR and CDR2 as FQNEAQ (reference sequence). V dropped 10 bases and J dropped 7; count of bases not matched to a gene: 11. CDR3 region: CATENTGGYEQYF. In DNA form, the CDR3 reads TGTGCCACAGAAAATACAGGGGGCTATGAGCAGTACTTC.

This clonotype was counted many times. This chain uses TRBV7-2 with TRBJ1-6; no firm D call. Trimming cost V 2 bases and J 4 bases, with 12 bases left between them. This CDR3 has 16 residues. Germline V gives CDR1 SGHTA, CDR2 FQGNSA. The CDR3: CASSLSRFPYNSPLHF. The DNA for the CDR3 is TGTGCCAGCAGCTTAAGTCGGTTCCCATATAATTCACCCCTCCACTTT.

In this sample, this clonotype turned up many times. This chain connects TRBV5-4 to TRBJ1-2; a possible D gene is TRBD1 (5 bases). CDR3 length: 15 residues. V was pared by 0 bases and J by 2 bases, with 11 bases between. Germline V gene sequence: CDR1 SGHNT, CDR2 YYREEE (reference sequence). The CDR3 DNA sequence: TGTGCCAGCAGCTTGGGACAGCAGATCAACTATGGCTACACCTTC. This sequence encodes CASSLGQQINYGYTF. The full variable domain, its missing parts supplied by reference TRBV5-4 and TRBJ1-2, is ETGVTQSPTHLIKTRGQQVTLRCSSQSGHNTVSWYQQALGQGPQFIFQYYREEENGRGNFPPRFSGLQFPNYSSELNVNALELDDSALYLCASSLGQQINYGYTFGSGTRLTVV.

This chain connects TRBV12-3 or TRBV12-4 to TRBJ1-1; 7 bases are shared with TRBD1. V was pared by 5 bases and J by 5 bases, with 14 bases of the junction left unmatched. This CDR3 comprises 16 residues. The CDR3 spells CASSPRLRDSSTEAFF. CDR3 DNA sequence: TGTGCCAGCAGTCCGCGGCTCCGGGACAGTTCGACTGAAGCTTTCTTT.

The rearrangement links TRBV10-3 to TRBJ2-5, with 9 bases aligning to TRBD1. The CDR3 covers 14 residues. Germline lookup yields CDR1 ENHRY and CDR2 SYGVKD. Trimming removed 6 bases from V and 5 bases from J; junction bases left unmatched: 7. CDR3 coding DNA: TGTGCCATCAGCGCCGGGACAGGGACCGAGACCCAGTACTTC. Translation: CAISAGTGTETQYF.

V is TRBV9 and J is TRBJ1-4; perhaps TRBD1 as D (6 bases). The CDR3 loop spans 15 amino acids. Deletions cut 3 bases from V and 5 bases from J, with 14 bases between. CDR1 is SGDLS, CDR2 YYNGEE, per germline. The DNA of the CDR3 is TGTGCCAGCAGCGGTACAGGGACACCCAATGAAAAACTGTTTTTT. This gives the protein CASSGTGTPNEKLFF.

J is TRBJ2-7 and V is TRBV5-1; no firm D call. CDR3 length: 14 residues. Germline values: CDR1 SGHRS, CDR2 YFSETQ. V was cut by 4 bases and J by 7 bases, with 18 bases left in between. CDR3 region: CASSTAGLIKEQYF. CDR3 in DNA: TGCGCCAGCAGCACGGCCGGGCTCATAAAGGAGCAGTACTTC. Supplemented by reference TRBV5-1 and TRBJ2-7, the full variable domain reads KAGVTQTPRYLIKTRGQQVTLSCSPISGHRSVSWYQQTPGQGLQFLFEYFSETQRNKGNFPGRFSGRQFSNSRSEMNVSTLELGDSALYLCASSTAGLIKEQYFGPGTRLTVT.

The table lists this clonotype with many counts. J is TRBJ2-7 and V is TRBV29-1; 7 bases are shared with TRBD1. CDR1 is SQVTM and CDR2 is ANQGSEA in the germline V gene. There are 13 residues in the CDR3. The V and J ends lost 8 bases and 6 bases, in that order; junction bases with no gene match: 13. The CDR3 loop is CSFLGQEVVEQYF. DNA for the CDR3: TGCAGCTTCTTAGGACAGGAGGTGGTCGAGCAGTACTTC.

This clonotype showed up just a few times. J is TRBJ2-2 and V is TRBV7-3; D is perhaps TRBD2 (5 bases). The germline V gene encodes CDR1 SGHTA and CDR2 FQGTGA. V shed 5 bases and J shed 5 bases, with 12 bases lying between them. The CDR3 covers 14 residues. DNA for the CDR3: TGTGCCAGCAGCCCGCGAGGGCTGACCGGGGAGCTGTTTTTT. Translating it yields CASSPRGLTGELFF. The whole variable domain, remainder taken from reference TRBV7-3 and TRBJ2-2, is GAGVSQTPSNKVTEKGKYVELRCDPISGHTALYWYRQSLGQGPEFLIYFQGTGAADDSGLPNDRFFAVRPEGSVSTLKIQRTERGDSAVYLCASSPRGLTGELFFGEGSRLTVL.

This sequence joins TRBV7-2 and TRBJ2-2; D is ambiguous. V was shortened by 3 bases and J by 0 bases, with 5 bases between the two germline ends. The CDR3 is 14 residues long. Germline assignment: CDR1 SGHTA and CDR2 FQGNSA. The chain's CDR3 is CASSFLANTGELFF. The CDR3 DNA follows: TGTGCCAGCAGCTTCCTCGCGAACACCGGGGAGCTGTTTTTT.

The gene calls are TRBV7-8 and TRBJ1-5, with D tentatively TRBD1 (5 bases). Per germline, CDR1 SGHVS and CDR2 FQNEAQ. The length of the CDR3 is 15 residues. Trimming took off 5 bases at V and 4 bases at J, with 15 bases between the two ends. CDR3 nucleotide sequence: TGTGCCAGCAGCATGGGACGGCTAGGAAATCAGCCCCAGCATTTT. Protein: CASSMGRLGNQPQHF.

This clonotype occurred a few times. This chain connects TRBV5-1 to TRBJ2-2; D is uncertain. CDR1 is SGHRS and CDR2 is YFSETQ in the germline V gene. The CDR3 is 15 residues long. V was clipped by 3 bases and J by 0 bases, with 9 bases between them. As DNA, the CDR3 is TGCGCCAGCAGCTCGCGGCGGACGAACACCGGGGAGCTGTTTTTT. Its translation: CASSSRRTNTGELFF.

This clonotype was counted a few times. This chain uses TRBV20-1 with TRBJ2-2, with 7 nucleotides matching TRBD2. The germline V gene has CDR1 DFQATT and CDR2 SNEGSKA (reference sequence). The trim removed 6 bases at V and 5 bases at J, leaving 6 bases unmatched. There are 13 residues in the CDR3. DNA for the CDR3: TGCAGTGCCCAGCCGGGGGGAACCGGGGAGCTGTTTTTT. Translating gives CSAQPGGTGELFF.

In this sample, this clonotype turned up many times. Here the CDR3 reads CASSLRGVGEQYF. The CDR3 DNA reads TGTGCCAGCAGCTTACGAGGGGTGGGAGAGCAGTACTTC. The chain uses TRBV7-6 and TRBJ2-7, with D perhaps assigned TRBD1 or TRBD2 (5 bases each). In germline, CDR1 is SGHVS, CDR2 FNYEAQ. Trimming cost V 2 bases and J 7 bases, with 12 bases left between them. The CDR3 is made up of 13 amino acids. Looking up the rest from reference TRBV7-6 and TRBJ2-7 gives the full variable domain: GAGVSQSPRYKVTKRGQDVALRCDPISGHVSLYWYRQALGQGPEFLTYFNYEAQQDKSGLPNDRFSAERPEGSISTLTIQRTEQRDSAMYRCASSLRGVGEQYFGPGTRLTVT.

This CDR3 is CATSRGGGSYNEQFF. DNA for the CDR3: TGTGCCACCAGCAGAGGGGGGGGATCCTACAATGAGCAGTTCTTC. The J gene is TRBJ2-1, the V gene TRBV15; TRBD2 aligns across 7 bases. Germline values: CDR1 LNHNV, CDR2 YYDKDF (reference sequence). V lost 1 base, J lost 1 base, and 1 base stayed unmatched. The CDR3 is 15 amino acids.

This clonotype was counted many times. The genes are TRBV7-6 and TRBJ2-5, with 9 nucleotides matching TRBD1. The J segment lost 5 bases and the V segment lost 5 bases, leaving 6 bases of the junction unmatched. The CDR3 sequence is 14 residues long. Germline V gene sequence: CDR1 SGHVS, CDR2 FNYEAQ. CDR3 in DNA: TGTGCCAGCAGCCGGACAGGGGTAGGGGAGACCCAGTACTTC. Encoded protein: CASSRTGVGETQYF.

This clonotype was detected ten times or more. The V gene is TRBV7-9, the J gene TRBJ2-5; 7 bases map to TRBD1. V was clipped by 5 bases and J by 1 base; unmatched bases: 7. The germline V gene has CDR1 SEHNR and CDR2 FQNEAQ (reference sequence). The CDR3 is made up of 15 amino acids. The CDR3 protein is CASSNRDSFQETQYF. As DNA, the CDR3 is TGTGCCAGCAGCAACCGGGACAGTTTCCAAGAGACCCAGTACTTC.

The J gene is TRBJ1-2, the V gene TRBV20-1; tentative D call: TRBD1 (5 bases). Germline-derived CDR1 and CDR2 are DFQATT and SNEGSKA (reference sequence). CDR3 size: 14 residues. The V end was cut by 0 bases, the J end by 1 base, with 9 bases between. CDR3: CSAREGQFNYGYTF. CDR3 DNA sequence: TGCAGTGCTAGAGAGGGGCAATTTAACTATGGCTACACCTTC.